This TCR beta chain is drawn from a study of Tregs in tolerant kidney transplant recipients (dated by TCRdb to the late 2010s). Concerning the study at large: The transplants used related donors along with nonmyeloablative bone marrow transplantation, and in the human trials mixed chimerism was transient. The study applied TCRbeta sequencing to find donor-specific regulatory T cells before combined kidney and bone marrow transplantation and then followed those same cells after transplant. The study at large found these results: For some patients, the PCR primers changed as time went on, which meant samples from those patients could not be compared with one another at the nucleotide level. The study was limited by small patient numbers, and the findings need validation in larger populations and under other immunosuppression protocols. Expanding Tregs with activated donor B cells appeared to identify the most biologically relevant and donor-specific TCRbeta repertoire. In tolerant patients, the expansion of donor-specific Tregs was greater than global Treg expansion, suggesting that the expansion was antigen-driven rather than nonspecific. Biological reproducibility was not directly addressed, though technical replication error appeared minimal.

The sample's time point label is to be understood as: blood sample drawn before combined kidney and bone marrow transplant. Unstimulated Tregs (CD4+CD25+CD127-), CD4+ non-Tregs (CD4+CD25-), CD4 and CD8 cells were FACS-sorted from thawed PBMCs. The patients were several recipients of combined kidney and bone marrow transplants from the ITN036ST trial, and samples were available only from these trial subjects. Healthy control blood was separated into PBMCs by Ficoll density gradient and cryopreserved, and patient PBMCs were collected both before and after transplant. The CDR3, cysteine through phenylalanine, is 14 amino acids long. The retained sequence is limited to the CDR3, 42 bases, with the frame set at the first base. CDR1 SSHAT and CDR2 FNYEAQ are derived from the germline V gene (reference sequence). V and J are truncated by 1 base and 5 bases respectively, leaving an intervening sequence of 10 bases.

Points on this clone: It has no known antigen specificity. One base away there is no much larger clone; base qualities are not given.

For TCRbeta CDR3 sequencing, genomic DNA from the sorted cells was extracted using the QIAGEN DNeasy Blood and Tissue Kit. High-throughput TCRbeta CDR3 sequencing was carried out commercially through immunoSEQ, with PCR amplification with bias correction and internal controls included. The published analysis was carried out like this. Unique productive TCRbeta sequences were defined by CDR3 nucleotide sequence when primers matched and otherwise by CDR3 amino acid sequence together with Vbeta and Jbeta genes. As a correction for sorting error, sequences shared between sorted populations at a frequency ratio of 2:1 or less were discarded, and the remaining shared sequences were assigned to the higher population. A sequence counted as donor-reactive if, in CFSE-low cells, the sequence had a frequency of at least 0.01% and was expanded at least 5-fold compared with unstimulated cells. Jensen-Shannon divergence, calculated on the top 100 TCRbeta sequences ranked by frequency, was used to quantify repertoire divergence. When a sample had multiple sequencing runs, each run was corrected for sorting error separately and the runs were then pooled. In its TCRdb copy, this immuneACCESS table keeps in-frame sequences only and misses some clones. Where compared with another copy, unresolved V genes explain less than half of these, and the others have no known cause. V and J calls and clone size are copied from that table; D and trimming were computed from the DNA. The sample has about 72,000 clones on record, more than 90% of them singletons. The leading ten clones occupy 9.5% to 13% of the sample.

This TCR was sampled from a human donor who received a combined kidney and bone marrow transplant. The V and J genes are TRBV7-7 and TRBJ2-3; a tentative D match to TRBD2 spans 6 bases. The sequencing here drew on CD8+ T cells from blood, taken before the transplant. The DNA reads as follows: TGTGCCAGCAGCTTAGACGGGGGATTAGATACGCAGTATTTT. This is translated as CASSLDGGLDTQYF.